A single sample gave rise to the 30 T cell receptor beta chains below, sequenced in a study of cytomegalovirus exposure and HLA in healthy donors. PCR involved 60 Vbeta and 13 Jbeta primers. Repertoires were generated with immunoSEQ multiplex PCR, while TCRdb's copy carries only in-frame clones and drops some. The sample has 150,000 to 200,000 clones; approximately 80% are singletons. Source material: PBMCs. The source is a man in his forties in good health and CMV-seropositive.

The chain uses TRBV10-1 and TRBJ2-1; 9 nucleotides agree with TRBD2. The V and J ends lost 7 bases and 5 bases, in that order; junction bases with no gene match: 9. Germline lookup yields CDR1 WNHNN and CDR2 SYGVQD (reference sequence). This CDR3 spans 15 amino acids. CDR3 in amino acids: CASTNSGSFDNEQFF. CDR3 bases: TGCGCCAGCACCAATAGCGGGAGCTTTGACAATGAGCAGTTCTTC.

In its sample, this clone was seen once. The chain couples TRBV9 to TRBJ2-2, with D perhaps TRBD2 (6 bases). The CDR3 covers 15 residues. CDR1 SGDLS and CDR2 YYNGEE come from the germline V gene. The V and J ends lost 7 bases and 2 bases respectively, with 15 bases between them. This chain's CDR3 is CASHALRGNTGELFF. As DNA, the CDR3 is TGTGCCAGCCACGCCTTGCGGGGTAACACCGGGGAGCTGTTTTTT.

The chain has TRBV10-1 and TRBJ2-7; no firm D call. The CDR3 consists of 13 residues. The V end lost 8 bases, the J end lost 3 bases, and 14 bases lay between the germline ends. The germline V gene has CDR1 WNHNN and CDR2 SYGVQD (reference sequence). In DNA, the CDR3 is TGCGCCAGCTTCTGGGCAGTTCGCTACGAGCAGTACTTC. It specifies CASFWAVRYEQYF.

On this clone itself: Other DNA sequences from this sample encode an identical CDR3 as well. The chain is built from TRBV5-1 and TRBJ1-1, with D unresolved. Germline V lookup: CDR1 SGHRS, CDR2 YFSETQ. With 0 bases removed from V and 3 bases from J, the gap between germline ends came to 9 bases. CDR3 length equals 14 residues. This chain's CDR3 is CASSLAGGDTEAFF. The CDR3, as DNA: TGCGCCAGCAGCTTGGCGGGCGGGGACACTGAAGCTTTCTTT.

This clone is a singleton in its sample. The rearrangement joins TRBV5-1 to TRBJ2-3; 7 bases map to TRBD2. V lost 5 bases and J lost 2; bases outside the gene matches: 8. The CDR3 spans 15 residues. Germline V gives CDR1 SGHRS, CDR2 YFSETQ. CDR3 nucleotides: TGCGCCAGCAGGGTGGCGGGAGATGACACAGATACGCAGTATTTT. Translated, it gives CASRVAGDDTDTQYF.

CDR3: CASSPVGLSNQPQHF. CDR3 DNA sequence: TGCGCCAGCAGCCCAGTGGGGCTTAGCAATCAGCCCCAGCATTTT. The rearrangement uses TRBV4-3 and TRBJ1-5, with D perhaps TRBD1 (5 bases). Trimming left V 4 bases short and J 0 bases short, with 10 bases between. The CDR3 spans 15 residues. CDR1 is LGHNA, CDR2 YSLEER, per germline.

The V gene is TRBV10-2, the J gene TRBJ2-1; the D gene is possibly TRBD2 (5 bases). Trimming pared 7 bases from V and 2 bases from J, leaving 12 bases between. The CDR3 totals 14 residues. Germline-derived CDR1 and CDR2 are WSHSY and SAAADI. DNA for the CDR3: TGCGCCAGCAACGGGGTAGGACCCTACAATGAGCAGTTCTTC. Its translation is CASNGVGPYNEQFF.

CDR3 DNA sequence: TGTGCCTGGAGTACCTCAACCAGGGGTGGCTACACCTTC. Its translation is CAWSTSTRGGYTF. The chain links TRBV30 to TRBJ1-2, with D possibly matching TRBD1 (6 bases). V dropped 2 bases and J dropped 7 bases, with 14 bases sitting between them. The CDR3 is 13 residues long. Germline CDR1 is GTSNPN and CDR2 is SVGIG (reference sequence).

The V call is TRBV15, the J call TRBJ1-2; no reliable D call. The germline gives CDR1 LNHNV, CDR2 YYDKDF (reference sequence). Trimming removed 1 base from V and 4 bases from J, with 10 bases in between. The CDR3 covers 14 residues. The CDR3 protein is CATSRVRVGYGYTF. CDR3 DNA: TGTGCCACCAGCAGAGTGAGGGTGGGCTATGGCTACACCTTC.

J is TRBJ2-7 and V is TRBV9; 7 nucleotides line up with TRBD2. This CDR3 is 15 amino acids long. Germline V gene lookup returns CDR1 SGDLS and CDR2 YYNGEE. Trimming at V came to 0 bases and at J to 2 bases, leaving 5 bases not matched to a gene. The CDR3 region is CASSVGVAGPYEQYF. DNA for the CDR3: TGTGCCAGCAGCGTAGGAGTAGCGGGCCCCTACGAGCAGTACTTC.

The J gene is TRBJ2-7, the V gene TRBV7-2; TRBD2 matches 13 bases. The germline V gene has CDR1 SGHTA and CDR2 FQGNSA. This CDR3 has 15 amino acids. After removal of 8 bases from V and 1 base from J, the junction contained 5 bases not matched to a gene. The CDR3 loop is CASGLAGVKSYEQYF. The CDR3 nucleotides are TGTGCCAGCGGACTAGCGGGAGTTAAATCCTACGAGCAGTACTTC.

The DNA of the CDR3 is TGTGCCAGCAGCTTAGGGACAGGGGCAAACTATGGCTACACCTTC. This codes for CASSLGTGANYGYTF. This chain joins TRBV7-9 and TRBJ1-2, with 9 nucleotides matching TRBD1. Germline CDR1 and CDR2: SEHNR and FQNEAQ (reference sequence). J gave up 2 bases and V 1 base, and 2 bases lay outside the gene matches. This CDR3 has 15 amino acids.

The chain employs TRBV29-1 and TRBJ1-1; 7 positions match TRBD1. This CDR3 has 13 residues. CDR1 SQVTM and CDR2 ANQGSEA come from the germline V gene. V dropped 4 bases and J dropped 3; count of bases not matched to a gene: 5. The CDR3 protein is CSVGTGFDTEAFF. DNA for the CDR3: TGCAGCGTTGGGACAGGATTTGACACTGAAGCTTTCTTT. The full variable domain, its missing parts supplied by reference TRBV29-1 and TRBJ1-1, is SAVISQKPSRDICQRGTSLTIQCQVDSQVTMMFWYRQQPGQSLTLIATANQGSEATYESGFVIDKFPISRPNLTFSTLTVSNMSPEDSSIYLCSVGTGFDTEAFFGQGTRLTVV.

The chain employs TRBV12-5 and TRBJ2-6, with 9 bases that match TRBD1. With V trimmed by 0 bases and J by 5 bases, 14 bases remained unmatched. CDR1 LGHNT and CDR2 FRNRAP come from the germline V gene. The CDR3 runs 20 residues. In nucleotides, the CDR3 is TGTGCTAGTGGTTTGGTACAAGGGACAGGGCAAGTAGATTGGGCCAACGTCCTGACTTTC. Translating it yields CASGLVQGTGQVDWANVLTF.

V gene TRBV9 combines with J gene TRBJ2-5; tentative D call: TRBD2 (7 bases). In germline, CDR1 is SGDLS, CDR2 YYNGEE. CDR3 size: 16 residues. V was trimmed by 4 bases and J by 4 bases, leaving 20 bases between them. The DNA for the CDR3 is TGTGCCAGCAGCTCAACCCCCGGGGGGCGGGGAGAGACCCAGTACTTC. As protein: CASSSTPGGRGETQYF.

V and J are TRBV29-1 and TRBJ2-5; D might be TRBD2 (6 bases). The DNA end is a closer match to TRBJ2-7, so the J assignment may be wrong. This CDR3 comprises 13 residues. CDR1 and CDR2 (germline): SQVTM, ANQGSEA. This CDR3 reads CSVDVGSSYEQYF. The CDR3 DNA is TGCAGCGTTGATGTCGGGAGCTCCTACGAGCAGTACTTC.

The J gene is TRBJ2-3, the V gene TRBV27; D is perhaps TRBD1 (5 bases). Germline V gene data show CDR1 as MNHEY and CDR2 as SMNVEV (reference sequence). V dropped 3 bases and J dropped 0 bases, with 13 bases sitting between them. The CDR3 covers 16 residues. The CDR3 region has the DNA TGTGCCAGCAGTTTGGGGAACAGGATCAGCACAGATACGCAGTATTTT. It codes for CASSLGNRISTDTQYF.

The sample holds a few counts of this clone. The chain has TRBV25-1 and TRBJ1-5; D not certain. The CDR3 consists of 14 residues. Germline loops: CDR1 MGHDK, CDR2 SYGVNS. The V gene lost 3 bases and the J gene lost 0 bases, with 6 bases spanning the gap. The CDR3 protein is CASSDFSSNQPQHF. CDR3 DNA: TGTGCCAGCAGTGACTTTAGTAGCAATCAGCCCCAGCATTTT.

The chain employs TRBV6-5 and TRBJ1-2; no reliable D call. V lost 5 bases to trimming and J lost 2 bases, with 9 bases between them. Per the germline V gene, CDR1 is MNHEY and CDR2 is SVGAGI. The CDR3 spans 13 residues. This CDR3 is CASSGLPNYGYTF. In nucleotides, the CDR3 is TGTGCCAGCAGTGGGCTGCCGAACTATGGCTACACCTTC.

This chain joins TRBV5-4 and TRBJ2-1, with 8 nucleotides matching TRBD2. The CDR3 contains 15 residues. After removal of 5 bases from V and 1 base from J, the junction contained 5 bases not matched to a gene. Germline CDR1 reads SGHNT; CDR2 reads YYREEE (reference sequence). Here the CDR3 DNA reads TGTGCCAGCAGATCGGGGGGGACTTCCTACAATGAGCAGTTCTTC. Translation gives CASRSGGTSYNEQFF.

This clone turned up a few times. The V call is TRBV19, the J call TRBJ1-3, with 8 nucleotides matching TRBD1. Germline CDR1 is LNHDA and CDR2 is SQIVND (reference sequence). This CDR3 has 13 residues. The trim removed 7 bases at V and 7 bases at J, leaving 6 bases unmatched. For the CDR3, the DNA is TGTGCCAGTACCCTGGACAGGGATAACACCATATATTTT. It specifies CASTLDRDNTIYF. Looking up the rest from reference TRBV19 and TRBJ1-3 gives the full variable domain: DGGITQSPKYLFRKEGQNVTLSCEQNLNHDAMYWYRQDPGQGLRLIYYSQIVNDFQKGDIAEGYSVSREKKESFPLTVTSAQKNPTAFYLCASTLDRDNTIYFGEGSWLTVV.

The J gene is TRBJ2-5, the V gene TRBV29-1; D might be TRBD2 (6 bases). Trimming stripped 4 bases from V and 2 bases from J, with 14 bases between. The CDR3 is 14 residues long. Germline CDR1 reads SQVTM; CDR2 reads ANQGSEA. CDR3 DNA: TGCAGCGTTGGGAGGGTGGGTCGGCAAGAGACCCAGTACTTC. The encoded protein is CSVGRVGRQETQYF.

The J gene is TRBJ2-7, the V gene TRBV7-2; 9 bases map to TRBD2. J gave up 3 bases and V 5 bases, and 5 bases lay outside the gene matches. This CDR3 contains 14 residues. The germline V gene has CDR1 SGHTA and CDR2 FQGNSA. CDR3 loop: CASSTVAGDYEQYF. CDR3 DNA: TGTGCCAGCAGCACCGTAGCGGGGGACTACGAGCAGTACTTC.

J is TRBJ2-5 and V is TRBV5-1; 7 bases align to TRBD1. The J call could be wrong; TRBJ2-7 is a better fit for the DNA end. CDR1 and CDR2 (germline): SGHRS, YFSETQ. This CDR3 region has 15 residues. CDR3 region: CASSSWTGPSYEQYF. DNA for the CDR3: TGCGCCAGCAGCTCCTGGACAGGCCCTTCCTACGAGCAGTACTTC.

The chain uses TRBV4-3 and TRBJ2-5; D is unresolved. Germline assignment: CDR1 LGHNA and CDR2 YSLEER. The CDR3 runs 16 residues. V dropped 2 bases and J dropped 0 bases, with 13 bases sitting between them. CDR3 protein: CASSQNSHSYQETQYF. CDR3 DNA: TGCGCCAGCAGCCAAAACTCCCACAGCTACCAAGAGACCCAGTACTTC.

This chain connects TRBV5-4 to TRBJ1-1; a possible D gene is TRBD1 (6 bases). This CDR3 contains 16 residues. Germline V CDR1 and CDR2: SGHNT, YYREEE (reference sequence). V gave up 0 bases and J gave up 1 base, with 13 bases separating them. CDR3 bases: TGTGCCAGCAGCTTGGTTCCCCGACAGGCGAACACTGAAGCTTTCTTT. This sequence encodes CASSLVPRQANTEAFF.

The chain joins TRBV4-1 to TRBJ1-4; TRBD1 agrees at 9 bases. J lost 5 bases, V lost 0 bases, and 10 bases had no gene match. This CDR3 is 18 amino acids long. Germline CDR1 is MGHRA and CDR2 is YSYEKL. The DNA of the CDR3 is TGCGCCAGCAGCCAAGATCCAGGGACAGGGCCTCGAAATGAAAAACTGTTTTTT. It codes for CASSQDPGTGPRNEKLFF.

The table lists this clone with a few counts. The chain recombines TRBV5-5 with TRBJ1-1; tentative D call: TRBD1 (5 bases). This CDR3 contains 12 residues. Germline lookup yields CDR1 SGHKS and CDR2 YYEKEE (reference sequence). V lost 2 bases and J 3 bases, leaving 5 bases between the germline ends. The CDR3 sequence: CASSFRDTEAFF. CDR3 nucleotide sequence: TGTGCCAGCAGCTTCAGGGACACTGAAGCTTTCTTT.

This rearrangement joins TRBV29-1 to TRBJ1-2; perhaps TRBD1 as D (6 bases). This CDR3 has 15 amino acids. V was trimmed by 4 bases and J by 3 bases, leaving 18 bases between them. CDR1 SQVTM and CDR2 ANQGSEA come from the germline V gene. Written as DNA, the CDR3 is TGCAGCGTTGGGGGGCCGGACTTTCGGGACTATGGCTACACCTTC. Amino acid sequence: CSVGGPDFRDYGYTF. The full variable domain, with the rest looked up from reference TRBV29-1 and TRBJ1-2, is SAVISQKPSRDICQRGTSLTIQCQVDSQVTMMFWYRQQPGQSLTLIATANQGSEATYESGFVIDKFPISRPNLTFSTLTVSNMSPEDSSIYLCSVGGPDFRDYGYTFGSGTRLTVV.

The gene calls are TRBV6-1 and TRBJ1-2; D unresolved. Germline assignment: CDR1 MNHNS and CDR2 SASEGT. With 6 bases removed from V and 4 bases from J, the gap between germline ends came to 12 bases. This CDR3 contains 13 residues. The CDR3 coding sequence is TGTGCCAGCAGGGTTGCAGGTAGCTATGGCTACACCTTC. It codes for CASRVAGSYGYTF.